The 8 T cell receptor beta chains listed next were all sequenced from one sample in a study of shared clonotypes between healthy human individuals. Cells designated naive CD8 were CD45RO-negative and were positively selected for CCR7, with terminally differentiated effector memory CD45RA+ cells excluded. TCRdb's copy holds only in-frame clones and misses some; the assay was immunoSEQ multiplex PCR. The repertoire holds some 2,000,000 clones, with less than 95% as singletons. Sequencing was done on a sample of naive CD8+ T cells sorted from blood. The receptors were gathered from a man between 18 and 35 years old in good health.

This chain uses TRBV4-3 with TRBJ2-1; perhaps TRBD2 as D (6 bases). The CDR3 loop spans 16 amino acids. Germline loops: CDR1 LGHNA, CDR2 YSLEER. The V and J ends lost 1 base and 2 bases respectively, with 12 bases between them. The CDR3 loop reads CASSQGVGEAYNEQFF. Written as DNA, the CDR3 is TGCGCCAGCAGCCAAGGGGTGGGGGAGGCCTACAATGAGCAGTTCTTC.

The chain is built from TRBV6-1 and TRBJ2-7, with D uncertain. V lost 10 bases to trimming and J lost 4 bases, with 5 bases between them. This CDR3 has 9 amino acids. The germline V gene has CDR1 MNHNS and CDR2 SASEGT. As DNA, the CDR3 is TGTGCCACCGGGTACGAGCAGTACTTC. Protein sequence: CATGYEQYF.

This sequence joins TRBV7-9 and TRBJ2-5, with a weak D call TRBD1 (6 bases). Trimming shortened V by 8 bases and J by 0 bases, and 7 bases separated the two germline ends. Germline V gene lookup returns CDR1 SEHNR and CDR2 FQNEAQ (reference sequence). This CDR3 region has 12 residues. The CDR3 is CASGTYQETQYF. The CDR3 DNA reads TGTGCCAGCGGGACATACCAAGAGACCCAGTACTTC.

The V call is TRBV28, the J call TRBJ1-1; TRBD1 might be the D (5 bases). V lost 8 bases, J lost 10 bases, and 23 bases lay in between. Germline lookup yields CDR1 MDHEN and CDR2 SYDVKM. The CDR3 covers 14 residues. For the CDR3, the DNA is TGTGCCAGCGGCCCTGGAGGGGAAGGCACCGGAGCTTTCTTT. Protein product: CASGPGGEGTGAFF.

The CDR3, as DNA: TGTGCCAGCAGCCCGGGGACTCCTACCTACGAGCAGTACTTC. Its protein is CASSPGTPTYEQYF. The chain uses TRBV7-9 and TRBJ2-7; the D gene is possibly TRBD2 (6 bases). The CDR3 loop spans 14 amino acids. V lost 5 bases and J lost 2, with 13 bases in between. In germline, CDR1 is SEHNR, CDR2 FQNEAQ (reference sequence).

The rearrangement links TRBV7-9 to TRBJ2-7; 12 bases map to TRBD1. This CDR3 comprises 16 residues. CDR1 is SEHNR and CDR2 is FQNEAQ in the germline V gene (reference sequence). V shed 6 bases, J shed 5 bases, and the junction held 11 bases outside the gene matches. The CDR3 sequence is CASSLGGQGASHEQYF. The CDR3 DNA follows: TGTGCCAGCAGTCTCGGGGGACAGGGGGCATCCCACGAGCAGTACTTC.

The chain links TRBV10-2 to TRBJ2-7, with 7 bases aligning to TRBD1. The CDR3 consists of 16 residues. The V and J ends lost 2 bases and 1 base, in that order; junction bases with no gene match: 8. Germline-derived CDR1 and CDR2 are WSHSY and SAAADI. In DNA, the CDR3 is TGCGCCAGCAGTGAGGACCCCGGGACAGCGTCCTACGAGCAGTACTTC. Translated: CASSEDPGTASYEQYF.

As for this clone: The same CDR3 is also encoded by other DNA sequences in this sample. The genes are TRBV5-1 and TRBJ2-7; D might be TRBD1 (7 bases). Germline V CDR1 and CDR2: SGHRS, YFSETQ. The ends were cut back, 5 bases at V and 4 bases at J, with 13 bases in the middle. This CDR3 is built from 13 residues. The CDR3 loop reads CASSQGGRYEQYF. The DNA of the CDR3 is TGCGCCAGCAGTCAGGGGGGCAGATACGAGCAGTACTTC.